Below, 10 T cell receptor beta chains from the same sample are listed, as sequenced in a study of blood T cell repertoires in COVID-19. Some clones are missing from TCRdb's copy, which holds only in-frame ones; the method was immunoSEQ multiplex PCR. The sample carries a few hundred thousand clones, under 90% recorded once. Sample: peripheral blood. The receptors here all came from a man between 50 and 59 years old with acute or convalescent COVID-19.

The rearrangement links TRBV29-1 to TRBJ1-4; TRBD1 might be the D (5 bases). The V end lost 3 bases, the J end lost 4 bases, and 9 bases lay between the germline ends. The CDR3 is made up of 13 amino acids. The germline CDR1 and CDR2 sequences are SQVTM and ANQGSEA. CDR3: CSVETAYNEKLFF. In DNA, the CDR3 is TGCAGCGTTGAGACAGCCTATAATGAAAAACTGTTTTTT.

The chain couples TRBV11-2 to TRBJ1-2, with no clear D. V gave up 1 base and J gave up 6 bases, with 9 bases separating them. Germline values: CDR1 SGHAT, CDR2 FQNNGV. CDR3 length: 13 amino acids. The CDR3 coding sequence is TGTGCCAGCAGCTTAGTCGGGATCGATGGCTACACCTTC. Translating gives CASSLVGIDGYTF.

The rearrangement links TRBV10-1 to TRBJ1-1, with unresolved D. V lost 8 bases, J lost 3 bases, and 13 bases lay in between. Germline CDR1 is WNHNN and CDR2 is SYGVQD (reference sequence). The CDR3 runs 13 residues. The CDR3 bases are TGCGCCAGCCAAGAAAACCGGGACACTGAAGCTTTCTTT. This translates into CASQENRDTEAFF.

The chain couples TRBV6-6 to TRBJ1-3, with a weak D call TRBD1 (5 bases). CDR3 length: 14 residues. The germline CDR1 and CDR2 sequences are MNHNY and SVGAGI (reference sequence). Trimming pared 7 bases from V and 1 base from J, leaving 11 bases between. Written as DNA, the CDR3 is TGTGCCAGCACCTGGGGCGAATCTGGAAACACCATATATTTT. Translation gives CASTWGESGNTIYF.

V is TRBV14 and J is TRBJ2-3; 14 positions agree with TRBD2. Trimming removed 0 bases from V and 6 bases from J; junction bases left unmatched: 14. Germline V gene sequence: CDR1 SGHDN, CDR2 FVKESK. The CDR3 has 20 amino acids. The DNA of the CDR3 is TGTGCCAGCAGCCAAGATCTCCTTCGACTAGCGGGGGGGCCCCCGGATACGCAGTATTTT. Protein sequence: CASSQDLLRLAGGPPDTQYF.

The chain uses TRBV29-1 and TRBJ1-4, with a tentative D call TRBD1 (6 bases). CDR3 size: 12 residues. V lost 6 bases, J lost 5 bases, and 10 bases lay in between. Per the germline V gene, CDR1 is SQVTM and CDR2 is ANQGSEA. CDR3 protein: CSVRDMNEKLFF. The CDR3 DNA reads as TGCAGCGTCCGGGACATGAATGAAAAACTGTTTTTT.

This rearrangement joins TRBV2 to TRBJ1-6; maybe TRBD1 (5 bases). Between the trimmed V and J ends, which lost 4 bases and 6 bases, there was a span of 16 bases. Germline V CDR1 and CDR2: SNHLY, FYNNEI. The CDR3 sequence is 16 residues long. The DNA of the CDR3 is TGTGCCAGCAGTGGAGGAACAGGCCTCCCTAATTCACCCCTCCACTTT. Its protein product is CASSGGTGLPNSPLHF.

This clone was counted only a few times. The rearrangement links TRBV5-1 to TRBJ1-6; D may be TRBD1 (5 bases). Germline assignment: CDR1 SGHRS and CDR2 YFSETQ. The V and J ends lost 1 base and 7 bases respectively, with 12 bases between them. There are 15 residues in the CDR3. CDR3 amino acids: CASSLTGIENSPLHF. As DNA, the CDR3 is TGCGCCAGCAGCTTGACAGGAATCGAAAATTCACCCCTCCACTTT. The whole variable domain, filled in from reference TRBV5-1 and TRBJ1-6, reads KAGVTQTPRYLIKTRGQQVTLSCSPISGHRSVSWYQQTPGQGLQFLFEYFSETQRNKGNFPGRFSGRQFSNSRSEMNVSTLELGDSALYLCASSLTGIENSPLHFGNGTRLTVT.

The table lists this clone with a count of one. V usage is TRBV10-3 and J usage is TRBJ2-1, with 8 bases that match TRBD2. This CDR3 spans 16 amino acids. The germline gives CDR1 ENHRY, CDR2 SYGVKD. Trimming cost V 6 bases and J 6 bases; bases outside gene matches: 13. The CDR3 nucleotides are TGTGCCATCAGCCCTGGACGGGGGGGCGAGGTCAATGAGCAGTTCTTC. It specifies CAISPGRGGEVNEQFF.

The CDR3 nucleotides are TGTGCCAGCTCACCCCTTCCTTGGTCAGGGGGAAATCAGCCCCAGCATTTT. Its translation: CASSPLPWSGGNQPQHF. V usage is TRBV18 and J usage is TRBJ1-5, with 7 nucleotides matching TRBD1. Germline CDR1 is KGHSH and CDR2 is LQKENI. The length of the CDR3 is 17 residues. Germline trimming cut 3 bases from V and 4 bases from J; bases unmatched to any gene: 12.